These 32 T cell receptor beta chains were sequenced from one sample in a study of T cell responses to AZD1222 COVID-19 vaccine. Measured with immunoSEQ multiplex PCR; TCRdb has only the in-frame clones, and not every one. Here the sample spans about 150,000 clones, about 90% being singletons. This material consisted of peripheral blood, taken 28 days after the second AZD1222 dose. The receptor set was obtained from an adult who received the AZD1222 COVID-19 vaccine.

The rearrangement uses TRBV28 and TRBJ1-2; TRBD1 is a possible D gene (5 bases). The CDR3 totals 15 residues. Germline V lookup: CDR1 MDHEN, CDR2 SYDVKM. Trimming took off 7 bases at V and 3 bases at J, with 18 bases between the two ends. The CDR3 nucleotides are TGTGCCAGCACCACGGGGCCTCTGGGGGACTATGGCTACACCTTC. Translating gives CASTTGPLGDYGYTF.

The chain uses TRBV9 and TRBJ1-6; D call uncertain. The germline CDR1 and CDR2 sequences are SGDLS and YYNGEE. V was cut by 0 bases and J by 7 bases, with 5 bases left in between. The CDR3 is made up of 13 amino acids. As DNA, the CDR3 is TGTGCCAGCAGCGTAGAATCGAATTCACCCCTCCACTTT. It is translated as CASSVESNSPLHF.

This chain links TRBV3-1 (or the pseudogene TRBV3-2) with TRBJ2-6; D gene ambiguous. V dropped 0 bases and J dropped 0 bases, with 9 bases sitting between them. The length of the CDR3 is 17 residues. Germline CDR1 LGHDT, CDR2 YNNKEL (reference sequence). The CDR3 loop is CASSQEAVVSGANVLTF. For the CDR3, the DNA is TGTGCCAGCAGCCAAGAGGCAGTAGTCTCTGGGGCCAACGTCCTGACTTTC.

This clone was picked up one time. The CDR3 spells CASSPGPVQGTTEAFF. CDR3 nucleotides: TGTGCCAGCTCACCCGGGCCCGTACAGGGGACCACTGAAGCTTTCTTT. V is TRBV18 and J is TRBJ1-1, with 7 bases aligning to TRBD1. The CDR3 has 16 amino acids. Germline V gene data show CDR1 as KGHSH and CDR2 as LQKENI. The V gene end was trimmed by 3 bases and the J gene end by 4 bases; junction bases not matched to a gene: 11.

This clone appeared a few times. This chain links TRBV11-1 with TRBJ2-1, with 7 bases lining up with TRBD2. The trim removed 2 bases at V and 4 bases at J, leaving 5 bases unmatched. The CDR3 extends over 15 amino acids. Germline CDR1 and CDR2: SGHAT and FQDESV (reference sequence). Here the CDR3 DNA reads TGTGCCAGCAGCTTATGGGCTAGCGGTTACAATGAGCAGTTCTTC. Residues: CASSLWASGYNEQFF.

The chain uses TRBV4-1 and TRBJ2-7, with 8 bases identical to TRBD2. CDR1 MGHRA and CDR2 YSYEKL come from the germline V gene. V was pared by 0 bases and J by 2 bases, with 9 bases of the junction left unmatched. The CDR3 spans 17 residues. This CDR3 reads CASSQDIGGLEAYEQYF. The DNA for the CDR3 is TGCGCCAGCAGCCAAGATATCGGGGGACTAGAAGCCTACGAGCAGTACTTC.

This chain joins TRBV28 and TRBJ2-2, with 12 bases that match TRBD2. The CDR3 sequence is 15 residues long. J gave up 3 bases and V 6 bases, and 2 bases lay outside the gene matches. The germline V gene has CDR1 MDHEN and CDR2 SYDVKM. CDR3 amino acids: CASSPSGRDTGELFF. The DNA for the CDR3 is TGTGCCAGCAGCCCTAGCGGGAGGGACACCGGGGAGCTGTTTTTT.

The V and J genes are TRBV3-1 (or the pseudogene TRBV3-2) and TRBJ1-4; D unresolved. The CDR3 spans 12 residues. Between the trimmed V and J ends, which lost 6 bases and 12 bases, there was a span of 14 bases. Germline V gives CDR1 LGHDT, CDR2 YNNKEL (reference sequence). The CDR3 bases are TGTGCCAGCAGTCGCTCCGTGGGAGAACTGTTTTTT. Translated: CASSRSVGELFF.

The genes are TRBV3-1 (or the pseudogene TRBV3-2) and TRBJ2-1, with D perhaps being TRBD1 or TRBD2 (5 bases each). The CDR3 runs to 16 residues. The V and J ends lost 1 base and 4 bases respectively, with 14 bases between them. CDR1 is LGHDT, CDR2 YNNKEL, per germline (reference sequence). CDR3 amino acids: CASSQGGPTLYNEQFF. The CDR3 region has the DNA TGTGCCAGCAGCCAAGGGGGACCCACTCTTTACAATGAGCAGTTCTTC.

The J gene is TRBJ1-6, the V gene TRBV2, with 11 nucleotides matching TRBD1. Looked up from germline, CDR1 is SNHLY and CDR2 is FYNNEI. Trimming cost V 6 bases and J 5 bases; bases outside gene matches: 3. CDR3 size: 15 residues. The CDR3 nucleotides are TGTGCCAGCAGGGGACAGGGGGGAAATAATTCACCCCTCCACTTT. Translated, it gives CASRGQGGNNSPLHF. The full variable domain, in which reference TRBV2 and TRBJ1-6 provide the parts outside the CDR3, is EPEVTQTPSHQVTQMGQEVILRCVPISNHLYFYWYRQILGQKVEFLVSFYNNEISEKSEIFDDQFSVERPDGSNFTLKIRSTKLEDSAMYFCASRGQGGNNSPLHFGNGTRLTVT.

This chain links TRBV7-2 with TRBJ1-2; 10 bases match TRBD1. Trimming cost V 4 bases and J 2 bases; bases outside gene matches: 4. The CDR3 is made up of 15 amino acids. Germline CDR1 reads SGHTA; CDR2 reads FQGNSA. The CDR3 nucleotides read TGTGCCAGCAGCTCCGGGGGACAGGGGAACTATGGCTACACCTTC. This gives the protein CASSSGGQGNYGYTF.

CDR3 in amino acids: CASSSSGRALPYNEQFF. The CDR3 coding sequence is TGTGCCAGCAGTTCTAGCGGGAGGGCCCTCCCCTACAATGAGCAGTTCTTC. The V and J genes are TRBV6-2 or TRBV6-3 and TRBJ2-1; 12 bases are shared with TRBD2. With 4 bases clipped from V and 2 bases from J, the junction kept 6 bases outside the gene matches. The CDR3 contains 17 residues. CDR1 MNHEY and CDR2 SVGEGT come from the germline V gene.

V and J are TRBV29-1 and TRBJ2-5, with 10 bases lining up with TRBD2. The CDR3 spans 12 residues. CDR1 is SQVTM, CDR2 ANQGSEA, per germline. V lost 0 bases, J lost 11 bases, and 3 bases stayed unmatched. The CDR3 sequence is CSVEELAGRQYF. For the CDR3, the DNA is TGCAGCGTTGAAGAACTAGCGGGGCGTCAGTACTTC.

The chain combines TRBV30 with TRBJ2-3; 13 positions match TRBD2. The V gene's germline CDR1 is GTSNPN and CDR2 SVGIG (reference sequence). The V gene end was trimmed by 1 base and the J gene end by 6 bases; junction bases not matched to a gene: 7. The CDR3 consists of 16 residues. CDR3 coding DNA: TGTGCCTGGAGTGGTGGGACTAGCGGGACCTCCGATACGCAGTATTTT. It specifies CAWSGGTSGTSDTQYF.

The chain joins TRBV5-6 to TRBJ2-7; possibly TRBD2 for D (6 bases). Trimming took off 4 bases at V and 0 bases at J, with 20 bases between the two ends. CDR3 length equals 17 residues. Germline V gene sequence: CDR1 SGHDT, CDR2 YYEEEE. CDR3 sequence: CASSIPRGGESSYEQYF. The CDR3 nucleotides read TGTGCCAGCAGCATACCTCGTGGAGGGGAGAGCTCCTACGAGCAGTACTTC.

The rearrangement links TRBV19 to TRBJ1-3, with 7 bases fitting TRBD1. Germline lookup yields CDR1 LNHDA and CDR2 SQIVND (reference sequence). With 9 bases clipped from V and 2 bases from J, the junction kept 19 bases outside the gene matches. The CDR3 consists of 18 residues. CDR3 residues: CASLQKGARGRPGNTIYF. As DNA, the CDR3 is TGTGCCAGCCTACAAAAGGGGGCGAGGGGACGGCCTGGAAACACCATATATTTT. The complete variable domain, with remaining parts taken from reference TRBV19 and TRBJ1-3, reads DGGITQSPKYLFRKEGQNVTLSCEQNLNHDAMYWYRQDPGQGLRLIYYSQIVNDFQKGDIAEGYSVSREKKESFPLTVTSAQKNPTAFYLCASLQKGARGRPGNTIYFGEGSWLTVV.

This chain joins TRBV24-1 and TRBJ2-7; D might be TRBD1 (6 bases). Deletions cut 6 bases from V and 0 bases from J, with 8 bases between. Germline CDR1 is KGHDR and CDR2 is SFDVKD. The CDR3 contains 13 residues. The CDR3 reads CATSSDSSYEQYF. The CDR3 DNA follows: TGTGCCACCAGTTCGGACAGCTCCTACGAGCAGTACTTC.

The gene calls are TRBV29-1 and TRBJ2-1, with TRBD2 matching over 8 bases. Trimming cost V 3 bases and J 7 bases; bases outside gene matches: 8. CDR1 and CDR2 (germline): SQVTM, ANQGSEA. This CDR3 is 14 amino acids long. The CDR3 is CSVEISGRRNEQFF. DNA of the CDR3: TGCAGCGTTGAGATCAGCGGGAGACGGAATGAGCAGTTCTTC.

The chain carries TRBV18 and TRBJ2-7; 9 bases line up with TRBD2. This CDR3 contains 14 residues. V was clipped by 6 bases and J by 2 bases; unmatched bases: 5. Germline V gene lookup returns CDR1 KGHSH and CDR2 LQKENI. The CDR3 loop reads CASSWTSEPYEQYF. The CDR3 DNA reads as TGTGCCAGCTCTTGGACTAGCGAACCCTACGAGCAGTACTTC.

The rearrangement joins TRBV6-5 to TRBJ1-5; TRBD1 aligns across 7 bases. With V trimmed by 8 bases and J by 5 bases, 6 bases remained unmatched. The CDR3 has 13 amino acids. Germline lookup yields CDR1 MNHEY and CDR2 SVGAGI. CDR3 nucleotide sequence: TGTGCCAGCGAAAACGACAGGGATCAGCCCCAGCATTTT. It translates to CASENDRDQPQHF.

The chain couples TRBV18 to TRBJ1-1; D might be TRBD1 (6 bases). This CDR3 is built from 15 residues. Germline V gene sequence: CDR1 KGHSH, CDR2 LQKENI. V lost 4 bases, J lost 1 base, and 13 bases lay in between. The CDR3 nucleotides are TGTGCCAGCTCACTACACAGGGACGCGAACACTGAAGCTTTCTTT. This translates into CASSLHRDANTEAFF.

The V and J genes are TRBV6-2 or TRBV6-3 and TRBJ1-4, with D tentatively TRBD1 (5 bases). Germline V CDR1 and CDR2: MNHEY, SVGEGT. There are 17 residues in the CDR3. V was clipped by 0 bases and J by 0 bases, with 11 bases between them. The CDR3 coding sequence is TGTGCCAGCAGTTACTCGGACATAAGTGCAACTAATGAAAAACTGTTTTTT. Translated: CASSYSDISATNEKLFF.

The chain joins TRBV4-3 to TRBJ1-6; possibly TRBD1 for D (5 bases). Germline values: CDR1 LGHNA, CDR2 YSLEER. V was pared by 0 bases and J by 10 bases, with 13 bases between. This CDR3 has 15 residues. The CDR3 is CASSQEWGLGSPLHF. CDR3 sequence (DNA): TGCGCCAGCAGCCAAGAATGGGGCCTAGGGTCACCCCTCCACTTT.

This chain uses TRBV28 with TRBJ2-1; 8 bases are a match to TRBD2. This CDR3 has 14 amino acids. Losses at the gene ends were 9 bases for V and 3 bases for J; bases not matched to a gene: 7. Germline assignment: CDR1 MDHEN and CDR2 SYDVKM. The CDR3 nucleotides are TGTGCCAGTAGCCTTAGCGGGAACTACAATGAGCAGTTCTTC. This sequence encodes CASSLSGNYNEQFF.

This chain uses TRBV12-3 or TRBV12-4 with TRBJ2-7, with D unresolved. This CDR3 has 13 residues. The germline V and J ends were trimmed by 4 bases and 2 bases, with 9 bases remaining between them. The CDR3 protein is CASSSTAPYEQYF. The CDR3 coding sequence is TGTGCCAGCAGTTCAACAGCCCCCTACGAGCAGTACTTC.

The rearrangement joins TRBV28 to TRBJ2-1, with unresolved D. V shed 6 bases and J shed 8 bases, with 11 bases lying between them. CDR1 MDHEN and CDR2 SYDVKM come from the germline V gene. The CDR3 runs 12 residues. The CDR3 reads CASRGPSDEQFF. CDR3 nucleotides: TGTGCCAGCAGAGGCCCCTCAGATGAGCAGTTCTTC.

The chain carries TRBV6-2 or TRBV6-3 and TRBJ2-7, with TRBD2 matching 9 bases. V lost 0 bases and J lost 2; bases outside the gene matches: 5. This CDR3 comprises 16 residues. Germline lookup yields CDR1 MNHEY and CDR2 SVGEGT. The CDR3 DNA reads TGTGCCAGCAGTTACTCGGGTAGCGGGAGTACCTACGAGCAGTACTTC. Protein: CASSYSGSGSTYEQYF.

The rearrangement links TRBV28 to TRBJ1-5, with a tentative D call TRBD1 (6 bases). The length of the CDR3 is 14 residues. Trimming removed 8 bases at V and 4 bases at J, with 15 bases between. CDR1 and CDR2 from the germline V gene are MDHEN and SYDVKM. The CDR3 nucleotides read TGTGCCAGCGGGAGTACAGGGCTAAATCAGCCCCAGCATTTT. Its translation is CASGSTGLNQPQHF.

The chain joins TRBV30 to TRBJ1-6; D uncertain. Germline V gene lookup returns CDR1 GTSNPN and CDR2 SVGIG (reference sequence). The CDR3 spans 11 residues. The V gene lost 8 bases and the J gene lost 14 bases, with 16 bases spanning the gap. This chain's CDR3 is CAHKIFGTLHF. The DNA of the CDR3 is TGTGCCCATAAAATATTTGGAACCCTCCACTTT.

The rearrangement joins TRBV19 to TRBJ2-5; 12 bases agree with TRBD2. The V gene end was trimmed by 2 bases and the J gene end by 6 bases; junction bases not matched to a gene: 7. CDR3 length: 16 amino acids. The germline CDR1 and CDR2 sequences are LNHDA and SQIVND (reference sequence). For the CDR3, the DNA is TGTGCCAGTAGTATATGGCTAGCGGGAGGGCCGAAGACCCAGTACTTC. Its translation: CASSIWLAGGPKTQYF. Using reference TRBV19 and TRBJ2-5 for the parts outside the CDR3, the full variable domain is DGGITQSPKYLFRKEGQNVTLSCEQNLNHDAMYWYRQDPGQGLRLIYYSQIVNDFQKGDIAEGYSVSREKKESFPLTVTSAQKNPTAFYLCASSIWLAGGPKTQYFGPGTRLLVL.

This sequence joins TRBV6-6 and TRBJ2-3, with D possibly TRBD2 on 7 matching bases. This CDR3 has 18 amino acids. The germline V gene encodes CDR1 MNHNY and CDR2 SVGAGI (reference sequence). V lost 5 bases and J lost 0, with 21 bases in between. CDR3 nucleotide sequence: TGTGCCAGCAGTCAAAGCAGAACAGGGAGGGAAAGCACAGATACGCAGTATTTT. This codes for CASSQSRTGRESTDTQYF.

The chain is built from TRBV9 and TRBJ2-5, with D perhaps matching TRBD1 or TRBD2 (5 bases each). The CDR3 is 15 residues long. Germline loops: CDR1 SGDLS, CDR2 YYNGEE. Trimming pared 0 bases from V and 0 bases from J, leaving 9 bases between. In DNA form, the CDR3 reads TGTGCCAGCAGCGTAGGGACGGGACACCAAGAGACCCAGTACTTC. The encoded protein is CASSVGTGHQETQYF.